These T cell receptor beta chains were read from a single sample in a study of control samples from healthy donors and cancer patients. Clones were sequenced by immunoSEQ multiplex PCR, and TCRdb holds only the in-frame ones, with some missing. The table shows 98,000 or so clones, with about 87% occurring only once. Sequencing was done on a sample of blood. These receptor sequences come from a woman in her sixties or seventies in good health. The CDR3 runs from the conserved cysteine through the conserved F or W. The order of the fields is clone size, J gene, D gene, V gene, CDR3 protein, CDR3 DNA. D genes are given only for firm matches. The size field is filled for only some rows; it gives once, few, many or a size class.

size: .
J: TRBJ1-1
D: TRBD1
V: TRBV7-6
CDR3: CASSLGRFEGANTEAFF
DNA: TGTGCCAGCAGCTTAGGCCGTTTTGAGGGGGCCAACACTGAAGCTTTCTTT

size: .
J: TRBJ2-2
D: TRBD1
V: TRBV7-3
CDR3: CASSPRLQGVGELFF
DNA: TGTGCCAGCAGCCCCAGATTACAGGGGGTCGGGGAGCTGTTTTTT

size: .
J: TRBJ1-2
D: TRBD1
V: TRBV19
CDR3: CASSTLTGNYGYTF
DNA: TGTGCCAGTAGTACCCTGACAGGGAACTATGGCTACACCTTC

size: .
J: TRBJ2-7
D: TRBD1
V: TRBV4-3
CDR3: CASSQRTGNEQYF
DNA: TGCGCCAGCAGCCAAAGGACAGGGAACGAGCAGTACTTC

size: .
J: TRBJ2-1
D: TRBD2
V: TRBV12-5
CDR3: CASGPTISGIGYNEQFF
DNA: TGTGCTAGTGGTCCCACCATTAGCGGGATCGGCTACAATGAGCAGTTCTTC

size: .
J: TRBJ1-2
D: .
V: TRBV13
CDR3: CASSLGGHGDGYTF
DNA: TGTGCCAGCAGCTTAGGAGGACATGGGGATGGCTACACCTTC

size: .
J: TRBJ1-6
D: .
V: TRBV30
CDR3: CAWMTGVLNSPLHF
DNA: TGTGCCTGGATGACTGGAGTCCTAAATTCACCCCTCCACTTT

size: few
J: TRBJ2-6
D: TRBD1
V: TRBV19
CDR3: CASSMSGTGSSGANVLTF
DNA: TGTGCCAGTAGTATGTCCGGGACAGGGAGTTCTGGGGCCAACGTCCTGACTTTC

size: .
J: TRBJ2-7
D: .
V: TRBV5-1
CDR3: CASSLVLGKHEQYF
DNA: TGCGCCAGCAGCTTGGTTCTCGGGAAGCACGAGCAGTACTTC

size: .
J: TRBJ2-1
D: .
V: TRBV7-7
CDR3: CASSPQGGTYNEQFF
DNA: TGTGCTAGCAGCCCGCAGGGGGGAACCTACAATGAGCAGTTCTTC

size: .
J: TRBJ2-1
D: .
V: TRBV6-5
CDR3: CASSTDPADNEQFF
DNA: TGTGCCAGCAGTACCGATCCGGCCGACAATGAGCAGTTCTTC

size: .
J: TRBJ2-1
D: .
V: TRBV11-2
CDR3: CASSLGWEEGEQFF
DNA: TGTGCCAGCAGCTTAGGGTGGGAGGAGGGAGAGCAGTTCTTC

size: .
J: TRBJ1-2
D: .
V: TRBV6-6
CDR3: CASTRAREGRTSGYTF
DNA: TGTGCCAGCACCCGGGCGCGCGAGGGACGTACCTCTGGCTACACCTTC

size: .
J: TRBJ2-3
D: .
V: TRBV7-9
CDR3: CASSTFRGRESLATQYF
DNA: TGTGCCAGCAGCACCTTCAGGGGCAGGGAATCGCTAGCTACGCAGTATTTT

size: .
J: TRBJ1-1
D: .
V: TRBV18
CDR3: CASSPGMGGEAFF
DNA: TGTGCCAGCTCACCTGGTATGGGGGGTGAAGCTTTCTTT

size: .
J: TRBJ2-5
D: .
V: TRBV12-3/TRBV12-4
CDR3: CASSRRAVETQYF
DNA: TGTGCCAGCAGCCGCCGGGCCGTTGAGACCCAGTACTTC

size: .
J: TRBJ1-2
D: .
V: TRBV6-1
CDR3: CASSEATAAGSGYTF
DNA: TGTGCCAGCAGTGAAGCTACAGCTGCGGGGAGTGGCTACACCTTC

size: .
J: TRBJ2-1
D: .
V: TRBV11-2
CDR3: CASSLEGIPYNEQFF
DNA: TGTGCCAGCAGCTTAGAGGGGATCCCCTACAATGAGCAGTTCTTC

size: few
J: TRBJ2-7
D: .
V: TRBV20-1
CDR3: CSAKREYEQYF
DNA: TGCAGTGCTAAACGGGAGTACGAGCAGTACTTC

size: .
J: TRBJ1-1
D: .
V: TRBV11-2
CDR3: CASSPGPGLNEAFF
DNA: TGTGCCAGCAGCCCTGGGCCGGGGTTGAATGAAGCTTTCTTT

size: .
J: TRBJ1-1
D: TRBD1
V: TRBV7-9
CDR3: CASRHRGELNTEAFF
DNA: TGTGCCAGCAGACACAGGGGGGAACTGAACACTGAAGCTTTCTTT

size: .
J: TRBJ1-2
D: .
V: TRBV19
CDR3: CASRTLTGYTF
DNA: TGTGCCAGTAGGACCTTAACTGGCTACACCTTC

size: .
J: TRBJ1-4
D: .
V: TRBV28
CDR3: CASAQPGPNEKLFF
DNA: TGTGCCAGCGCCCAGCCGGGCCCTAATGAAAAACTGTTTTTT

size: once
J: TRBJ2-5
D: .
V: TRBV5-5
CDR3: CASSLLVSGVRETQYF
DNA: TGTGCCAGCAGCTTGTTGGTGTCAGGGGTGCGGGAGACCCAGTACTTC

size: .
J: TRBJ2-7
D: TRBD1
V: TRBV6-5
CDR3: CASSRGQGRYYEQYF
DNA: TGTGCCAGCAGTCGAGGACAGGGGCGCTACTACGAGCAGTACTTC

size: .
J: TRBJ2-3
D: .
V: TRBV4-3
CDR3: CASSQEIASADTQYF
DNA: TGCGCCAGCAGCCAGGAAATAGCGAGCGCGGATACGCAGTATTTT

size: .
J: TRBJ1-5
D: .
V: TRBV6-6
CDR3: CASHRDYNQPQHF
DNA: TGTGCCAGCCACAGGGATTATAATCAGCCCCAGCATTTT

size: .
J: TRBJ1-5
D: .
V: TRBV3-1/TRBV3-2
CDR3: CASSQDSNQPQHF
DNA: TGTGCCAGCAGCCAAGATAGCAATCAGCCCCAGCATTTT

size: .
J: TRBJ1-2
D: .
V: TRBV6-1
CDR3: CASSEDDDYGYTF
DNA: TGTGCCAGCAGTGAAGACGATGACTATGGCTACACCTTC

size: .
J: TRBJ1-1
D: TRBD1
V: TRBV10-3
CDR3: CAISDPGQRNTEAFF
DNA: TGTGCCATCAGTGATCCGGGACAGAGGAACACTGAAGCTTTCTTT

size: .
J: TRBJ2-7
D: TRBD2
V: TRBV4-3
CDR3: CASSRRLAGHEQYF
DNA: TGCGCCAGCAGCCGGCGACTAGCGGGCCACGAGCAGTACTTC

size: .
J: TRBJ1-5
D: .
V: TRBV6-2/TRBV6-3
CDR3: CASSSLGQPQHF
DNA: TGTGCCAGCAGTTCCCTGGGGCAGCCCCAGCATTTT

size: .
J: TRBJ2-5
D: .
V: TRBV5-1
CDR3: CASSLDRGGGQETQYF
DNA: TGCGCCAGCAGCTTGGACAGGGGTGGAGGGCAAGAGACCCAGTACTTC

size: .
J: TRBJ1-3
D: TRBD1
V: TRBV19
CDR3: CASSITSGQRGNTIYF
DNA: TGTGCCAGTAGTATCACCTCGGGACAGCGCGGAAACACCATATATTTT

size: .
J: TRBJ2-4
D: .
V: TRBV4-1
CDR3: CASSDTGLAKNIQYF
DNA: TGCGCCAGCAGCGACACAGGGCTAGCCAAAAACATTCAGTACTTC